One sample yielded the 6 T cell receptor beta chains listed below, sequenced in a study of blood T cells in healthy people across ages. Primers used in a second PCR of roughly 6 to 11 cycles were a sample-barcoded 5' primer and a J-beta primer mix. TCRdb re-derived calls from the 5' RACE reads in MiXCR, one entry per CDR3 protein. The sample consists of some 640,000 distinct CDR3 sequences, 49% of them appearing once. The specimen was blood. The source of these receptors is a woman aged 60-70 years in good health.

This clonotype was seen only a few times. The V gene is TRBV29-1, the J gene TRBJ2-3; 10 bases map to TRBD2. J lost 1 base, V lost 8 bases, and 6 bases had no gene match. This CDR3 spans 14 amino acids. Germline CDR1 is SQVTM and CDR2 is ANQGSEA. CDR3: CSSTGTSGTDTQYF. DNA of the CDR3: TGCAGCTCCACCGGGACTAGCGGCACAGATACGCAGTATTTT.

This clonotype occurred many times. V gene TRBV28 combines with J gene TRBJ2-4, with 7 bases aligning to TRBD1. Trimming at V came to 6 bases and at J to 0 bases, leaving 8 bases not matched to a gene. Germline lookup yields CDR1 MDHEN and CDR2 SYDVKM. The CDR3 extends over 16 amino acids. CDR3 protein: CASSGQATIAKNIQYF. As DNA, the CDR3 is TGTGCCAGCAGCGGACAGGCAACAATAGCCAAAAACATTCAGTACTTC.

There are a few counts of this clonotype. The chain employs TRBV28 and TRBJ2-5, with a tentative D call TRBD1 (5 bases). The end of the DNA fits TRBJ2-7 better, so the J call may be wrong. The CDR3 contains 15 residues. In germline, CDR1 is MDHEN, CDR2 SYDVKM. The CDR3, as DNA: TGTGCCAGCAGTTCCCCAGGGCTCCCTCTCTACGAGCAGTACTTC. Protein product: CASSSPGLPLYEQYF.

The chain is built from TRBV7-6 and TRBJ2-7; 16 positions match TRBD2. The DNA end is more similar to TRBJ2-4, so the J call may be wrong. The CDR3 length is 19 residues. From germline, CDR1 is SGHVS and CDR2 FNYEAQ. The CDR3 reads CASSLKPGLAGGPLDIQYF. The CDR3 bases are TGTGCCAGCAGCCTCAAACCGGGACTAGCGGGAGGGCCACTTGACATTCAGTACTTC.

The chain employs TRBV29-1 and TRBJ1-2; a weak D match, TRBD1 (6 bases). The CDR3 sequence is 13 residues long. Trimming removed 7 bases from V and 4 bases from J, with 16 bases in between. The germline V gene has CDR1 SQVTM and CDR2 ANQGSEA. The CDR3 region is CSASQGSSYGYTF. The DNA of the CDR3 is TGCAGCGCTTCACAGGGATCGAGCTATGGCTACACCTTC.

The chain joins TRBV24-1 to TRBJ1-5, with TRBD1 identical over 7 bases. In germline, CDR1 is KGHDR, CDR2 SFDVKD. The junction had 9 bases not matched to a gene; V was cut back by 10 bases and J by 7 bases. This CDR3 contains 13 residues. The CDR3 nucleotides are TGTGCCACGAGCGACAGGGCTCGGCAGCCCCAGCATTTT. It is translated as CATSDRARQPQHF.